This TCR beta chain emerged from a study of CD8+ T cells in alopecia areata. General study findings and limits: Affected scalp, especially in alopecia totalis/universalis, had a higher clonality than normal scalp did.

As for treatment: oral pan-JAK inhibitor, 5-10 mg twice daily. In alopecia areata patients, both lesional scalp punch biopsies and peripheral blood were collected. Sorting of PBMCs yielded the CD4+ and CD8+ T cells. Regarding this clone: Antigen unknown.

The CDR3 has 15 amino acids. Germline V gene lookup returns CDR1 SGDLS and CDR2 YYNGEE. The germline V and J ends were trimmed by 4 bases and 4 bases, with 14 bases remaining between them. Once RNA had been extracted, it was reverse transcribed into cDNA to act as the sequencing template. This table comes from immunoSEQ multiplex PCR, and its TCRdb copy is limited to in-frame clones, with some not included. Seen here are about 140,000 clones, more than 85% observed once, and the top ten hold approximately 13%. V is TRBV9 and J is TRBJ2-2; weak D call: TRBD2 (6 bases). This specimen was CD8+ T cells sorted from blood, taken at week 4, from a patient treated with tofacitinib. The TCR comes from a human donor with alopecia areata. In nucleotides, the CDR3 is TGTGCCAGCAGCTACGCAGTGGGAGGCACCGGGGAGCTGTTTTTT. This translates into CASSYAVGGTGELFF.